This TCR beta chain was observed in a study of T cells after posttransplantation cyclophosphamide (dated by TCRdb to the mid-2010s). About the study as a whole: Using TRB sequencing, the study followed how the T cell repertoire rebuilt after myeloablative bone marrow transplantation with posttransplantation cyclophosphamide given as GVHD prophylaxis. Samples from some 40 PTCy-treated patients, along with samples from 16 of their related bone marrow donors, underwent antigen receptor sequencing. Blood from every one of the 30 to 40 PTCy patients who had 1-year posttransplant specimens underwent TRB sequencing. Up to 3 additional blood samples from 2 to 5.2 years after transplant were also TRB-sequenced in 3 patients, as was pretransplant blood from 4 patients. TRA and TRB clonality were tightly correlated in eight to ten samples, so subsequent TCR analyses focused on TRB only. Public TRB sequences were compared against a database of over 3,600 sequences linked to responses to pathogens, tumor antigens, self-antigens and alloantigens. Summary of the overall study and its limitations: Across the 35 to 45 patients, TRB clonality was highly associated with recipient CMV seropositivity and CMV reactivation, and diversity with PTCy was similar to that in the CNI/methotrexate controls. At 1-2 months, donor-recipient similarity was low but rose over the first year, and the later blood repertoires were often dominated by donor CD8+ memory clones. The TRB repertoires of T cells infiltrating skin or the GI tract showed only limited overlap with the TRB repertoires found in blood.

The germline V gene provides CDR1 SNHLY and CDR2 FYNNEI. Trimming takes 5 bases off V and 7 bases off J; junction bases not matched to a gene: 7. Spanning cysteine to phenylalanine, the CDR3 consists of 15 amino acids. The entry retains the CDR3 DNA only, 45 bases that are in frame from base 1. The sample's treatment or condition, from its label and the paper: high-dose cyclophosphamide on days +3 and +4 as single-agent GVHD prophylaxis. PTCy patients received busulfan and fludarabine conditioning, a related or unrelated marrow graft, and cyclophosphamide on days +3 and +4. PTCy-treated patients came from a prospective multi-institutional clinical trial. Peripheral blood and bone marrow mononuclear cells were isolated by Ficoll-Hypaque density centrifugation and cryopreserved. CD4+ and CD8+ T cells, including naive and memory subsets, were sorted by FACS using a FACSAria II. TRB sequencing was run on genomic DNA with either the immunoSEQ assay at survey resolution or the hsTCRB kit. In the paper's pipeline: The immunoSEQ software handled the initial read processing, while the LymphoSeq R package was used for the repertoire analyses. Clonality was calculated as 1 minus normalized Shannon entropy, and the Gini coefficient was also calculated for each TRB dataset. To infer phenotypes in unsorted samples, TRB sequences from sorted subsets of the recipient or donor were mapped onto the unsorted samples of the same recipient. This immuneACCESS table, as held by TCRdb, lists in-frame sequences with V and J called but not all clones. Of the missing ones, under half trace to an unresolved V gene in checked studies; the others have no known cause. Clonal size and the V and J genes are those of that table, whereas D and trimming came from the DNA. The sample table holds thousands of clones, of which 75% to 85% were seen once. 17% of the sample comes from the top ten.

Concerning this clone itself: Its cognate antigen has yet to be identified. No much larger clone exists at a distance of one base, and base qualities are not known.

Source: CD4+ T cells sorted from blood, taken 950 to 1,200 days after allogeneic stem cell transplant with posttransplant cyclophosphamide. This clonotype originated in a female patient between 40 and 55 years old who received an allogeneic stem cell transplant from a related donor, was CMV-positive, and had no GVHD. After a transplant, certain T cells may trace back to the graft donor. The sequence links TRBV2 to TRBJ1-6; 8 of the junction bases match TRBD1. The encoded CDR3 is CASSQARDRNSPLHF. The bases read TGTGCCAGCAGTCAGGCCCGGGACAGGAATTCACCCCTCCACTTT.